Listed below are T cell receptor beta chains from one sample, sequenced in a study of shared clonotypes between healthy human individuals. Repertoires were generated with immunoSEQ multiplex PCR, while TCRdb's copy carries only in-frame clones and drops some. The data show approximately 500,000 clones, with approximately 85% seen just once and roughly 13% held by the top ten. The material sequenced was PBMCs. The receptor set was obtained from a middle-aged woman in good health. Some clones in this sample may be carry-over from other donors' samples. The CDR3 runs from the conserved cysteine through the conserved F or W. A D gene is named only where the DNA matches it firmly. Rows give clone size only sometimes, using once, few, many, or a class for an expanded clone.

>15|TRBV28|.|TRBJ2-1|TRBD2
CASLTSGSSYNEQFF
TGTGCCAGCTTAACTAGCGGGAGCTCCTACAATGAGCAGTTCTTC
>13|TRBV7-2|.|TRBJ2-5|.
CASTLSVKETQYF
TGTGCCAGCACCCTTAGCGTGAAAGAGACCCAGTACTTC
>15|TRBV19|once|TRBJ2-3|.
CASSIGSSSRDTQYF
TGTGCCAGTAGTATAGGAAGCTCCTCCAGAGATACGCAGTATTTT
>16|TRBV4-1|.|TRBJ2-1|TRBD2
CASSQTGREGRGEQFF
TGCGCCAGCAGCCAGACGGGGCGGGAGGGCCGAGGTGAGCAGTTCTTC
>15|TRBV2|.|TRBJ2-7|.
CASMHSGGSLNEQYF
TGTGCCAGCATGCACTCTGGGGGCTCCCTGAACGAGCAGTACTTC
>17|TRBV5-1|.|TRBJ2-7|TRBD2
CASRLASWGGSSYEQYF
TGCGCCAGCAGGTTGGCCTCTTGGGGCGGGAGCTCCTACGAGCAGTACTTC
>13|TRBV6-5|few|TRBJ2-5|.
CASSYDSRGTQYF
TGTGCCAGCAGTTATGATAGCCGGGGGACCCAGTACTTC
>17|TRBV18|once|TRBJ1-1|TRBD1
CASSPEGGQGADTEAFF
TGTGCCAGCTCACCAGAAGGGGGACAGGGGGCCGACACTGAAGCTTTCTTT
>17|TRBV4-3|few|TRBJ2-1|.
CASSPRGGGMGGNEQFF
TGCGCCAGCAGCCCCAGAGGAGGCGGGATGGGGGGCAATGAGCAGTTCTTC
>20|TRBV10-1|once|TRBJ2-2|TRBD2
CASSESLTSGSRWAPGELFF
TGCGCCAGCAGTGAGTCGTTAACTAGCGGGAGTCGGTGGGCCCCCGGGGAGCTGTTTTTT
>16|TRBV4-2|.|TRBJ1-4|.
CASSQEIGQGGEKLFF
TGTGCCAGCAGCCAAGAAATAGGGCAGGGAGGTGAAAAACTGTTTTTT
>18|TRBV6-1|.|TRBJ1-5|.
CASSEPSAGPGSNQPQHF
TGTGCCAGCAGTGAACCCTCGGCAGGACCAGGGAGCAATCAGCCCCAGCATTTT
>11|TRBV25-1|.|TRBJ2-1|.
CASSEYGQQFF
TGTGCCAGCAGTGAATACGGACAGCAGTTCTTC
>15|TRBV30|.|TRBJ2-5|TRBD2
CAWSGGLAGVGEQYF
TGTGCCTGGAGTGGGGGACTAGCGGGAGTGGGAGAGCAGTACTTC
>15|TRBV19|.|TRBJ2-2|.
CASLGGDEDTGELFF
TGTGCCAGCCTAGGGGGGGATGAGGACACCGGGGAGCTGTTTTTT
>12|TRBV10-3|.|TRBJ2-5|TRBD1
CAISPGGETQYF
TGTGCCATCAGTCCAGGGGGAGAGACCCAGTACTTC
>14|TRBV28|.|TRBJ1-2|.
CASRATGPAIGYTF
TGTGCCAGCAGGGCGACAGGTCCCGCTATCGGCTACACCTTC
>15|TRBV7-2|.|TRBJ1-1|.
CASSLTGALYTEAFF
TGTGCCAGCAGCTTAACCGGGGCATTGTACACTGAAGCTTTCTTT
>15|TRBV15|.|TRBJ2-7|TRBD1
CATSRAMGQGYEQYF
TGTGCCACCAGCAGAGCGATGGGACAGGGCTACGAGCAGTACTTC
>15|TRBV5-1|once|TRBJ1-1|.
CASSLAFGGNTEAFF
TGCGCCAGCAGCTTGGCCTTCGGGGGGAACACTGAAGCTTTCTTT